This TCR beta chain is drawn from a study of a mutant IDH1 vaccine in newly diagnosed glioma. About this clone: Its target is unknown.

Time point noted: week 47, end of study. The content of each vaccine dose was 300 ug of mutant IDH1 20-mer peptide, and topical imiquimod accompanied it. Sequenced by immunoSEQ multiplex PCR; TCRdb stores in-frame clones only, minus some. Of under 30,000 clones in the sample, less than 90% were seen once. The germline gives CDR1 LGHNA, CDR2 YNFKEQ. V was pared by 0 bases and J by 9 bases, with 10 bases of the junction left unmatched. The CDR3 loop spans 16 amino acids. The V call is TRBV4-2, the J call TRBJ2-1; TRBD2 matches 8 bases. The source is a man in his forties or fifties with glioma. This specimen consisted of PBMCs, obtained from a glioma patient whose treatment included an IDH1 peptide vaccine. CDR3 nucleotides: TGTGCCAGCAGCCAAGATCCCAGCGGGAGTAACGGTGAGCAGTTCTTC. This translates into CASSQDPSGSNGEQFF.